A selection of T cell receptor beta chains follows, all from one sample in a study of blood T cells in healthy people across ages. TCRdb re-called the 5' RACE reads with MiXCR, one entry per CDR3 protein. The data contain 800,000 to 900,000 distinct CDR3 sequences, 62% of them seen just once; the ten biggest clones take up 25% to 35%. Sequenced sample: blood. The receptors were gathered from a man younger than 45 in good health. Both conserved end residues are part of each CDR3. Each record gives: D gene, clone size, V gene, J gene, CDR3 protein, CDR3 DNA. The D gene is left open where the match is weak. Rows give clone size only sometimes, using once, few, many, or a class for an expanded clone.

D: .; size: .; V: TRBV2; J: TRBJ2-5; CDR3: CASGGRGQETQYF; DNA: TGTGCCAGCGGAGGAAGGGGTCAAGAGACCCAGTACTTC
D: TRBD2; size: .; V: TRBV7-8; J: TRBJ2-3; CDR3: CASSLDVASGSTDTQYF; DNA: TGTGCCAGCAGCTTAGATGTGGCTAGCGGAAGCACAGATACGCAGTATTTT
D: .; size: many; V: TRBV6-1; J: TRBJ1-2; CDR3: CAVQQGRGYTF; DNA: TGTGCCGTACAACAGGGAAGAGGCTACACCTTC
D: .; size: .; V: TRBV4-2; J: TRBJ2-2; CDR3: CASSQVTTNTGELFF; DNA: TGTGCCAGCAGCCAAGTAACTACTAACACCGGGGAGCTGTTTTTT
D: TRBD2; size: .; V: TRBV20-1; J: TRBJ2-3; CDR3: CSARDSGGAVDTQYF; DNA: TGCAGTGCTAGAGATAGCGGGGGGGCCGTGGATACGCAGTATTTT
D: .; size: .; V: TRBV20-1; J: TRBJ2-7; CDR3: CSAERPGGSEYEQYF; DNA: TGCAGTGCTGAACGCCCCGGGGGCAGCGAGTACGAGCAGTACTTC
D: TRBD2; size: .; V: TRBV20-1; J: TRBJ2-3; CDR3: CSARAFGGGTDTQYF; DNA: TGCAGTGCTAGAGCTTTTGGGGGGGGGACAGATACGCAGTATTTT
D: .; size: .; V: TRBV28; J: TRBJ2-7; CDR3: CASSLSWGEQYF; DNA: TGTGCCAGCAGTTTATCTTGGGGCGAGCAGTACTTC
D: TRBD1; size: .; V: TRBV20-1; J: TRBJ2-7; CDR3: CSARFQGAVYEQYF; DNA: TGCAGTGCTAGGTTTCAGGGGGCTGTTTACGAGCAGTACTTC
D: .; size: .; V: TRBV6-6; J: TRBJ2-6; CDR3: CASSYSRGDSGANVLTF; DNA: TGTGCCAGCAGTTACTCTCGGGGAGACTCTGGGGCCAACGTCCTGACTTTC
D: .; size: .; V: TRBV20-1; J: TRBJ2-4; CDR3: CSAGASPVGWYF; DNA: TGCAGTGCTGGAGCTTCACCGGTTGGTTGGTACTTC
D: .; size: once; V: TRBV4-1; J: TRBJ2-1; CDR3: CASSQGVLDEQFF; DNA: TGCGCCAGCAGCCAGGGGGTTTTGGATGAGCAGTTCTTC
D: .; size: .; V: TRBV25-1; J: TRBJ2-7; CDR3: CASRQGGAEQYF; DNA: TGTGCCAGCAGACAGGGAGGGGCCGAGCAGTACTTC
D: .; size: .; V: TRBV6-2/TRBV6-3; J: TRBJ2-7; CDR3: CASSYVAGPGEQYF; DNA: TGTGCCAGCAGTTACGTTGCCGGTCCAGGCGAGCAGTACTTC
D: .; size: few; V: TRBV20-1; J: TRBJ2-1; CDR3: CSHSSEYGNEQFF; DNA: TGCAGTCATTCTAGCGAGTACGGCAATGAGCAGTTCTTC
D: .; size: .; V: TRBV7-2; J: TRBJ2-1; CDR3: CASSSKIGYNEQFF; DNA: TGTGCCAGCAGCTCTAAGATCGGTTACAATGAGCAGTTCTTC
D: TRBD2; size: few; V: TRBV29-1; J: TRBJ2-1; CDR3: CSARASGRNEQFF; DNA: TGCAGCGCTCGGGCTAGCGGCAGGAATGAGCAGTTCTTC
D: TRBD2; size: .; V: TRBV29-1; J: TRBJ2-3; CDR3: CSAERGPTDTQYF; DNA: TGCAGCGCAGAGCGGGGCCCCACAGATACGCAGTATTTT